This T cell receptor beta chain stems from a study of blood T cell repertoires in COVID-19. Overall study: Samples representing acute and convalescent COVID-19 were sourced from the United States, Italy and Spain. T cells, B-cell-depleted T cells, or PBMCs supplied cDNA or gDNA.

Data came from immunoSEQ multiplex PCR; TCRdb stores just in-frame clones and leaves some out. The table shows roughly 190,000 clones, with around 84% occurring only once. The junction had 5 bases not matched to a gene; V was cut back by 3 bases and J by 2 bases. This CDR3 region has 15 residues. Germline-derived CDR1 and CDR2 are GTSNPN and SVGIG (reference sequence). Sequencing was performed on peripheral blood. The J gene is TRBJ2-1, the V gene TRBV30; 9 bases are shared with TRBD2. The TCR sequence derives from a human donor in a cohort sampled during active COVID-19. The CDR3 sequence: CAWSSGTSPYNEQFF. CDR3 bases: TGTGCCTGGAGCTCCGGGACTAGCCCCTACAATGAGCAGTTCTTC.